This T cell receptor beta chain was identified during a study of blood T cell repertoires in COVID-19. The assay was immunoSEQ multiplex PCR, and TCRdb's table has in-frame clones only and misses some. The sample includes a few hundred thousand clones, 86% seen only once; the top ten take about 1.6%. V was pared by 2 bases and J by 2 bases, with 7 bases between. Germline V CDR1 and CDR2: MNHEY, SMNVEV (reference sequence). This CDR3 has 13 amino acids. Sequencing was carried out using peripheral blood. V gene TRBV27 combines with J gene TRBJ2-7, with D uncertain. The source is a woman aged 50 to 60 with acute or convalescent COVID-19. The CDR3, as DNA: TGTGCCAGCAGTTTAGACTTCACCTACGAGCAGTACTTC. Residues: CASSLDFTYEQYF.